This T cell receptor (beta chain) was documented in a study of neurological immune-mediated disorders. Overall study results and limits: The greatest TCR clonal expansion occurred in HTLV-1-associated myelopathy and the least in multiple sclerosis, which fell below healthy controls.

This clonotype was counted many times. The antigen remains undetermined. It was by 5'RACE with 10-nucleotide random UMIs that the cDNA was made. From 15-18 subjects, each sequencing run yielded over 180 million TCR-beta sequences. TCRdb re-derived calls from the 5' RACE reads in MiXCR, one entry per CDR3 protein. The sample yields roughly 75,000 distinct CDR3 sequences, approximately 14% seen once. The V and J ends lost 4 bases and 8 bases, in that order; junction bases with no gene match: 6. Germline V gene lookup returns CDR1 SGHRS and CDR2 YFSETQ. The CDR3 is 13 residues long. Sample time point: longitudinal time-point 1 (baseline). Unsorted libraries were prepared from 2 million PBMCs that had been stored at -80 C.

The chain is built from TRBV5-1 and TRBJ1-1; 9 bases are shared with TRBD1. The receptor comes from a female donor with HTLV-1-associated myelopathy (HAM/TSP). The specimen sequenced was PBMCs. The CDR3 nucleotides read TGCGCCAGCAGCGTGGGGACAGGGCGGGAAGCTTTCTTT. Its translation: CASSVGTGREAFF. Full variable domain (remainder filled in from reference TRBV5-1 and TRBJ1-1): KAGVTQTPRYLIKTRGQQVTLSCSPISGHRSVSWYQQTPGQGLQFLFEYFSETQRNKGNFPGRFSGRQFSNSRSEMNVSTLELGDSALYLCASSVGTGREAFFGQGTRLTVV.